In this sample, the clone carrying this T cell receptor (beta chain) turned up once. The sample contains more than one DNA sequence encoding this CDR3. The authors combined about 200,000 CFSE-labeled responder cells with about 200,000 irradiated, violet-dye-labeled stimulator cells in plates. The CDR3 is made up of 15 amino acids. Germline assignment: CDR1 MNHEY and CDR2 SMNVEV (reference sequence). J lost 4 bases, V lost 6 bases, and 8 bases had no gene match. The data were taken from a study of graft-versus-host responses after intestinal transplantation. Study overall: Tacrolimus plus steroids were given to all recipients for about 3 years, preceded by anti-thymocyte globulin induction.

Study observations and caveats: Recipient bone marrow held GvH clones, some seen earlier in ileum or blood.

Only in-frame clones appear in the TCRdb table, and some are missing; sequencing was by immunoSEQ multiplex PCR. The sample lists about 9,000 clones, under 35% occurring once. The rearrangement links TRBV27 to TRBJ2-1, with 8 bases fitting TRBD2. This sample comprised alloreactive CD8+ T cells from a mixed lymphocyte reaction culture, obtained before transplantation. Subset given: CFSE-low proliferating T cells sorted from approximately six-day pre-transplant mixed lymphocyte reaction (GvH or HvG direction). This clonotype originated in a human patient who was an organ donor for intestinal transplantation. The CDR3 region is CASSSGTSGYNEQFF. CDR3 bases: TGTGCCAGCAGCTCGGGTACTAGCGGTTACAATGAGCAGTTCTTC.